This T cell receptor beta chain was captured in a study of cytomegalovirus exposure and HLA in healthy donors. Whole-study context: The study placed approximately 80% of its roughly 410 genotyped donors in the Caucasian-associated ancestry cluster.

The table lists this clone with a few counts. The CDR3 totals 15 residues. Germline V lookup: CDR1 SNHLY, CDR2 FYNNEI. The ends lost 4 bases at V and 1 base at J; junction bases unmatched: 6. A multiplex PCR was run with 60 Vbeta primers and 13 Jbeta primers. Clones were read by immunoSEQ multiplex PCR, and TCRdb kept only the in-frame ones, dropping some. The sample includes 75,000 to 90,000 clones, around 79% of them seen just once. The clonotype was recovered from a woman in her forties in good health and CMV-seropositive. The gene calls are TRBV2 and TRBJ1-2; 7 bases fit TRBD1. Input material: PBMCs. The CDR3 DNA follows: TGTGCCAGCAGTGCACTGGGACAGATTAACTATGGCTACACCTTC. Its translation is CASSALGQINYGYTF.